The subject of this entry is one TCR beta chain. This entry comes from a study of T cell changes during pregnancy in multiple sclerosis. Assay used: immunoSEQ multiplex PCR; TCRdb lists only in-frame clones, some missing. The profile shows tens of thousands of clones, about nine tenths of them singletons. The length of the CDR3 is 13 residues. Germline assignment: CDR1 MNHNY and CDR2 SVGAGI (reference sequence). J lost 5 bases, V lost 5 bases, and 4 bases had no gene match. The sample was CD8+ T cells from peripheral blood mononuclear cells, taken before pregnancy. The clonotype comes from a female donor with multiple sclerosis, enrolled in a pregnancy study. J is TRBJ1-1 and V is TRBV6-6; TRBD1 aligns across 8 bases. The CDR3 DNA reads TGTGCCAGCAGTGCCACAGGGGGGACTGAAGCTTTCTTT. Amino acid sequence: CASSATGGTEAFF.